The rows below give T cell receptor beta chains drawn from one sample of a study of a mutant IDH1 vaccine in newly diagnosed glioma. Sequenced by immunoSEQ multiplex PCR; TCRdb stores in-frame clones only, minus some. Of approximately 56,000 clones in the sample, 65% are singletons; the top ten hold 4.5% to 5.5%. These receptors' antigens are unknown. The material was peripheral blood mononuclear cells (PBMCs), obtained from a glioma patient whose treatment included an IDH1 peptide vaccine. The receptors were sampled from a man aged 40-50 years with glioma. Some clones in this sample may be carry-over from other donors' samples. Both conserved end residues are part of each CDR3. D genes are given only for firm matches. The size entry is marked missing in some rows and otherwise reads once, few, many or a size class.

d_call	v_call	j_call	clone_size	cdr3_aa	cdr3_nt
NA	TRBV6-6	TRBJ1-2	once	CASSDGINYGYTF	TGTGCCAGCAGTGATGGGATTAACTATGGCTACACCTTC
NA	TRBV5-4	TRBJ1-1	once	CASSHGGRANTEAFF	TGTGCCAGCAGCCATGGGGGACGGGCGAACACTGAAGCTTTCTTT
TRBD1	TRBV2	TRBJ2-7	few	CASSDFDRDYEQYF	TGTGCCAGCAGTGATTTCGACAGGGACTACGAGCAGTACTTC
NA	TRBV6-5	TRBJ2-7	NA	CASSSPGNEQYF	TGTGCCAGCAGTTCCCCGGGGAACGAGCAGTACTTC
TRBD2	TRBV4-1	TRBJ2-3	NA	CASSHSGGARDTQYF	TGCGCCAGCAGCCATAGCGGGGGGGCCCGGGATACGCAGTATTTT
NA	TRBV7-6	TRBJ2-1	NA	CASSFEGEQFF	TGTGCCAGCAGCTTCGAAGGGGAGCAGTTCTTC
NA	TRBV5-1	TRBJ1-1	NA	CASSLASLGAAEAFF	TGCGCCAGCAGCTTGGCCTCGTTGGGGGCTGCTGAAGCTTTCTTT
NA	TRBV6-5	TRBJ2-7	NA	CASSYSNTAQQYF	TGTGCCAGCAGTTACTCAAATACCGCCCAGCAGTACTTC
NA	TRBV7-9	TRBJ2-3	NA	CASPKDSDTDTQYF	TGTGCCAGCCCGAAGGACTCTGACACAGATACGCAGTATTTT
TRBD1	TRBV19	TRBJ1-1	NA	CASSIWTGADAEAFF	TGTGCCAGTAGTATTTGGACAGGGGCAGACGCTGAAGCTTTCTTT
NA	TRBV7-9	TRBJ1-1	NA	CASSFGANTEAFF	TGTGCCAGCAGCTTCGGAGCGAACACTGAAGCTTTCTTT
NA	TRBV7-9	TRBJ2-5	NA	CASSFQGLRTQYF	TGTGCCAGCAGCTTTCAGGGTCTAAGGACCCAGTACTTC
NA	TRBV6-5	TRBJ2-5	NA	CASKRGQVGETQYF	TGTGCCAGCAAACGTGGCCAGGTGGGGGAGACCCAGTACTTC
NA	TRBV19	TRBJ1-3	once	CASSANRLRSTGNTIYF	TGTGCCAGTAGTGCCAACCGACTCCGCTCAACTGGAAACACCATATATTTT
NA	TRBV7-8	TRBJ2-7	NA	CASSASRGKIGYEQYF	TGTGCCAGCAGCGCCAGCAGGGGAAAAATAGGTTACGAGCAGTACTTC
NA	TRBV6-6	TRBJ1-5	few	CASRPTGRGSNQPQHF	TGTGCCAGCAGGCCTACAGGGAGGGGCAGCAATCAGCCCCAGCATTTT
NA	TRBV5-5	TRBJ2-3	NA	CASSFLRGAADTQYF	TGTGCCAGCAGCTTTCTTCGGGGGGCGGCAGATACGCAGTATTTT
NA	TRBV4-1	TRBJ1-2	few	CASSQRVLGYGYTF	TGCGCCAGCAGCCAGAGGGTTTTGGGCTATGGCTACACCTTC
NA	TRBV19	TRBJ2-2	few	CASSGRGRTNTGELFF	TGTGCCAGTAGTGGGCGCGGACGGACGAACACCGGGGAGCTGTTTTTT
NA	TRBV5-6	TRBJ2-3	NA	CASSLGTSTDTQYF	TGTGCCAGCAGCTTGGGGACTAGCACAGATACGCAGTATTTT
NA	TRBV29-1	TRBJ2-1	NA	CSVEGGASGDEQFF	TGCAGCGTTGAAGGAGGTGCGTCAGGGGATGAGCAGTTCTTC
TRBD1	TRBV29-1	TRBJ1-1	few	CSVIGQGTEAFF	TGCAGCGTTATCGGACAGGGCACTGAAGCTTTCTTT
NA	TRBV7-5	TRBJ1-5	NA	CARSLAVGASNQPQHF	TGTGCCAGAAGCTTAGCCGTAGGGGCTAGCAATCAGCCCCAGCATTTT
NA	TRBV6-5	TRBJ1-1	few	CASRRLRDLEAFF	TGTGCCAGCAGACGACTCAGGGATTTAGAAGCTTTCTTT
NA	TRBV5-1	TRBJ2-7	NA	CASSLNRDLTYEQYF	TGCGCCAGCAGCTTGAATAGGGACCTCACCTACGAGCAGTACTTC
NA	TRBV18	TRBJ1-1	NA	CASSPWGRNTEAFF	TGTGCCAGCTCCCCGTGGGGTAGGAACACTGAAGCTTTCTTT
NA	TRBV6-5	TRBJ1-2	NA	CASSTDSYYGYTF	TGTGCCAGCAGTACGGACAGCTACTATGGCTACACCTTC
NA	TRBV19	TRBJ1-2	few	CASSQSGSYGYTF	TGTGCCAGTTCCCAGTCAGGAAGCTATGGCTACACCTTC
NA	TRBV6-6	TRBJ1-3	NA	CASGGTGNTIYF	TGTGCCAGCGGAGGCACTGGAAACACCATATATTTT
NA	TRBV5-1	TRBJ1-2	NA	CASRPGQNYGYTF	TGCGCCAGCAGGCCCGGACAGAACTATGGCTACACCTTC
NA	TRBV7-9	TRBJ2-5	NA	CASSLPVQAGETQYF	TGTGCCAGCAGCCTTCCCGTACAAGCAGGGGAGACCCAGTACTTC
NA	TRBV5-1	TRBJ1-2	NA	CASSLEATNYGYTF	TGCGCCAGCAGCTTGGAAGCAACTAACTATGGCTACACCTTC
NA	TRBV6-1	TRBJ2-5	NA	CASSETTGHQETQYF	TGTGCCAGCAGTGAAACTACAGGACACCAAGAGACCCAGTACTTC
NA	TRBV7-9	TRBJ1-1	NA	CASNQNRDNTEAFF	TGTGCCAGCAATCAAAACAGGGATAACACTGAAGCTTTCTTT
NA	TRBV6-6	TRBJ1-1	NA	CASGGQGMVTEAFF	TGTGCCAGCGGGGGGCAAGGGATGGTCACTGAAGCTTTCTTT
NA	TRBV30	TRBJ1-2	NA	CAWVYSRVQSYGYTF	TGTGCCTGGGTATATTCGAGGGTACAGAGCTATGGCTACACCTTC
TRBD1	TRBV29-1	TRBJ2-3	NA	CSVETGHTDTQYF	TGCAGCGTTGAGACAGGGCACACAGATACGCAGTATTTT
NA	TRBV4-1	TRBJ1-2	NA	CASSQDSVLNSPYGYTF	TGCGCCAGCAGCCAAGATAGCGTTCTGAACAGTCCCTATGGCTACACCTTC
NA	TRBV18	TRBJ1-1	NA	CASSPEDFGAFF	TGTGCCAGCTCACCTGAGGACTTCGGGGCTTTCTTT
NA	TRBV5-1	TRBJ2-1	NA	CASSSQGMTPLSYNEQFF	TGCGCCAGCAGCTCCCAGGGGATGACCCCGCTCTCCTACAATGAGCAGTTCTTC
NA	TRBV29-1	TRBJ2-7	NA	CSGLAGKDEQYF	TGCAGCGGCTTGGCAGGGAAGGACGAGCAGTACTTC
NA	TRBV13	TRBJ2-2	NA	CASSYGLIGGSTGELFF	TGTGCCAGCAGCTACGGGCTCATTGGTGGGTCCACCGGGGAGCTGTTTTTT
NA	TRBV10-3	TRBJ1-1	NA	CAISLQGNTEAFF	TGTGCCATCAGTTTACAGGGGAACACTGAAGCTTTCTTT
NA	TRBV10-2	TRBJ1-1	NA	CASSESIGAEAFF	TGCGCCAGCAGTGAGTCGATCGGTGCTGAAGCTTTCTTT
TRBD1	TRBV25-1	TRBJ1-3	NA	CATTQGAGGNTIYF	TGTGCCACCACACAGGGGGCCGGTGGAAACACCATATATTTT
NA	TRBV9	TRBJ2-2	NA	CASGTGSDTGELFF	TGTGCCAGCGGCACAGGGTCGGACACCGGGGAGCTGTTTTTT
NA	TRBV27	TRBJ1-5	NA	CASSWLNGQPQHF	TGTGCCAGCAGTTGGTTAAACGGTCAGCCCCAGCATTTT